The entry that follows covers one T cell receptor beta chain sequence. Its specificity is not known. In the PCR, 60 Vbeta and 13 Jbeta primers were used. Assay used: immunoSEQ multiplex PCR; TCRdb lists only in-frame clones, some missing. Here the sample spans over 85,000 clones, about 66% being singletons. The CDR3 consists of 14 residues. V lost 1 base and J lost 5, with 12 bases in between. Germline V gene sequence: CDR1 MNHEY, CDR2 SMNVEV (reference sequence). The source of the sample is a study of cytomegalovirus exposure and HLA in healthy donors. General study points: A later analysis reportedly found that, within productive TCRs, an Asian-associated ancestry cluster had fewer N-insertions than the mean observed across the approximately 690 donors.

The receptor was isolated from a man under 40 in good health and CMV-seronegative. The sequenced sample was PBMCs. V gene TRBV27 combines with J gene TRBJ2-7, with D possibly being TRBD2 (6 bases). CDR3 residues: CASSLFGTGDEQYF. CDR3 sequence (DNA): TGTGCCAGCAGTTTATTCGGGACGGGAGACGAGCAGTACTTC.